This TCR beta chain was obtained from a study of blood T cells in healthy people across ages. In its sample, this clonotype was seen once. With a J-beta primer mix and a sample-barcoded 5' primer, a second PCR ran 7 to 11 cycles. Using its own MiXCR run on the 5' RACE reads, TCRdb lists one record per CDR3 protein. The sample holds about 830,000 distinct CDR3 sequences, 60% to 80% seen once. The CDR3 length is 15 residues. Trimming pared 1 base from V and 2 bases from J, leaving 11 bases between. The germline gives CDR1 MGHRA, CDR2 YSYEKL. The sequenced sample was blood. This receptor was taken from a man aged 25-40 years in good health. V and J are TRBV4-1 and TRBJ2-5; D ambiguous. The CDR3 loop reads CASSQVGVPQETQYF. CDR3 nucleotides: TGCGCCAGCAGCCAAGTTGGCGTTCCACAAGAGACCCAGTACTTC.